This entry is about one T cell receptor beta chain. This clonotype was detected many times. Its antigen remains undetermined. No base quality values were provided; no much bigger clone lies one nucleotide off. According to the germline V gene (reference sequence), CDR1 reads SSHAT and CDR2 reads FNYEAQ. Deletion took 8 bases off V and 2 bases off J, with a span of 12 bases between the germline ends. Spanning cysteine to phenylalanine, the CDR3 consists of 13 amino acids. The kept DNA is CDR3 alone, 39 bases in frame from the first base. Per the publication, the time point label means: newly diagnosed GD, antithyroid drugs for less than 3 months. RNA was extracted from PBMCs in TRIzol for both TCR sequencing and RNA sequencing. Graves' disease was diagnosed according to American Thyroid Association guidelines. Patients for the study were recruited at an endocrinology department in Xi'an, China. From each patient, 8 to 10 milliliters of peripheral blood was collected into an EDTA anticoagulant tube. Ficoll Paque Plus density gradient separation was used to isolate PBMCs, and no further T cell sorting was done. An Agilent 2100 Bioanalyzer and agarose gel were used to assess RNA quality, and a NanoDrop 2000 was used to measure RNA concentration.

The receptor library was made with multiplex PCR. The run used an Illumina HiSeq 4000. CDR3 regions were amplified by Arm-PCR with iRepertoire HTBI primers to construct TCR beta libraries. PCR products were gel purified before sequencing. For the original study's pipeline: Across samples, some 62 TRBV and 14 TRBJ segments were identified and used for gene usage analysis of CDR3 amino acid clonotypes. COPE and FqMerger were used to merge filtered high-quality paired reads into contigs. BLAST was used to align contigs to IMGT TRBV, TRBD and TRBJ reference genes, with CDR3 defined following IMGT. Any clonotype with a frequency above 0.1% was classified as a highly expanded clone. Shannon entropy was used to measure repertoire diversity, and the Gini coefficient was used to measure V-J evenness. A clonotype was considered public if more than one individual shared it. The raw public data were reprocessed by TCRdb itself: fastp quality trimming at Q25, MiXCR clonotype calling, in-frame beta chains only. Each entry is one CDR3 protein sequence, shown with its most common DNA and genes. Clone size and V and J calls follow TCRdb, not the original study. A total of roughly 560,000 distinct CDR3 sequences appear in this sample, about 12% of them only once. The top ten constitute more than 8% of the sample.

These data belong to a study of regulatory T cells in long-lasting Graves disease (dated by TCRdb to the early 2020s). Regarding the research as a whole: Patients with newly diagnosed Graves' disease had been on antithyroid drugs for under 3 months. The study was conducted in China and was registered as a clinical trial. Persistent Graves' disease patients were compared with newly diagnosed Graves' disease patients by peripheral blood TCR sequencing and RNA sequencing. A total of roughly 35 samples underwent TCR sequencing: around 13 from persistent and roughly 20 from newly diagnosed Graves' disease patients.

Broader findings and caveats from the paper: Peripheral blood alone was examined, since thyroid tissue, which constituted the primary lesion, could not be accessed. Persistent patients shared more public clonotypes among themselves (around 2,800) than newly diagnosed patients did (approximately 970). TRBV28, TRBJ1-2 and TRBJ2-5 were preferentially used in persistent disease, while TRBV20-1 and TRBJ2-1 were favored in newly diagnosed disease. The authors noted that the small sample size was a limitation that may lower accuracy. Sequencing and analysis were restricted to the TCR beta chain. Compared with newly diagnosed patients, persistent Graves' disease patients had lower TCR Shannon entropy and fewer highly expanded clones, which suggests clonal expansion.

This sample also appeared in a second study, on T cells in Graves' hyperthyroidism and ophthalmopathy. The second study's authors report: A patient counted as having stable Graves' hyperthyroidism if no progression to ophthalmopathy occurred over 18 months of follow-up. Hyperthyroidism patients were aged 18 to 65 years and newly diagnosed, with disease duration of less than 2 months. Patients with uncontrolled infections, other autoimmune diseases, pregnancy or lactation were excluded. Clinical symptoms, serum thyroxine and TRAb, thyroid ultrasound, and orbital computed tomography formed the basis for the diagnoses. A first-round RT-PCR of the TCR CDR3 used the HTBI primer set with the Qiagen OneStep RT-PCR kit. Most expanded thyroid clonotypes (frequency above 0.001) were also detected in blood, a finding suggesting that blood repertoires may reflect thyroid immune responses. In cross-validation, a model built on a 13 V-J signature told ophthalmopathy apart from stable hyperthyroidism with 85% to 90% sensitivity and 81% to 82% specificity, and in testing the same model reached 80%/75%. During validation, the model predicted progression to ophthalmopathy a median of around 6 months ahead of onset, with approximately 71% sensitivity and under 85% specificity. A discovery cohort of approximately 100 patients, roughly 45 with Graves' ophthalmopathy and more than 55 with stable Graves' hyperthyroidism, was used to find distinguishing TCR V-J signatures. Prospective prediction of ophthalmopathy was tested in an independent validation cohort of about 19 hyperthyroidism patients and 17 patients who later progressed to ophthalmopathy. The roughly 94 discovery patients were randomly divided into training and test sets at a 7:3 ratio. The study also compared thyroid tissue and blood T-cell repertoires from 6 or 7 Graves' hyperthyroidism patients. Following sampling, methimazole starting at 30 mg daily was given to hyperthyroidism patients, and high-dose intravenous methylprednisolone was given to ophthalmopathy patients. Libraries were constructed in a second round of multiplex PCR, after which size selection and purification were performed. The libraries were sequenced on an Illumina HiSeq2000 using paired-end 100 bp reads. SOAPnuke was used to process the raw data, with reads discarded if the reads contained adapters or uncalled bases, had a mean Phred below 15, or lacked an exact constant-primer or identifier match. COPE v1.2.5 was used to merge high-quality paired reads, and clonotypes were defined as unique nucleotide sequences. MiTCR v1.1 was used to align the clonotypes against IMGT TRBV, TRBD and TRBJ reference segments. The analysis was restricted to V-J combinations with a frequency above 0.0001, which together covered about 99% of the repertoires. A TCS score was defined as the ratio of F50 (clonal expansion) to E x V (chaos), with BLOSUM62-based TCRdist applied between CDR3 peptides within each V-J. Welch's t-statistics and random forest reduced around 520 V-J features to roughly 13, which were used in a naive Bayes classifier (R e1071). Sample size was not statistically predetermined, and investigators were not blinded to group allocation. The paper describes TCR Vbeta CDR3 sequencing of 135 peripheral blood samples, made up of roughly 45 ophthalmopathy patients, 70 to 75 hyperthyroidism patients and some 17 progressor patients.

The receptor was isolated from a woman aged 30 to 39 with Graves disease. Donor details come from another sample of the same person, matched by shared clones. This sample comprised peripheral blood mononuclear cells (PBMCs), obtained at new diagnosis, from a patient treated with antithyroid drugs. The V gene is TRBV7-7 and the J gene is TRBJ1-1; no D gene call is confident. CDR3 region: CASAVGYNTEAFF. At the DNA level, the sequence is TGTGCCAGCGCAGTGGGATATAACACTGAAGCTTTCTTT.